The 16 T cell receptor beta chains in this list originate from one sample, sequenced in a study of shared clonotypes between healthy human individuals (dated by TCRdb to 2019 to 2021). The library was produced with the immunoSEQ multiplex PCR assay. Sourced from immuneACCESS, this table was stored by TCRdb with only in-frame sequences that have V and J called. A share of the clones is absent; for the studies checked, an unresolved V gene accounts for under half, and the remainder has no known explanation. The sample profile shows about 1 million clones; about three quarters of them were found once. In total, the top ten clones hold about 1.5% of the sample. Sequenced material: memory CD4+ T cells sorted from blood. The cell subset or site label, read with the paper, signifies: CD45RA-negative fraction. The receptors originated from a man between 18 and 35 years old in good health.

The CDR3 DNA follows: TGTGCCAGCAGCCTACAGGGTAATTTGGGGTATGGCTACACCTTC. Its protein product is CASSLQGNLGYGYTF. The J gene is TRBJ1-2, the V gene TRBV9; perhaps TRBD1 as D (6 bases). V lost 4 bases, J lost 5 bases, and 18 bases lay in between. Germline V gene sequence: CDR1 SGDLS, CDR2 YYNGEE. The CDR3 runs 15 residues.

The V and J genes are TRBV6-5 and TRBJ2-1, with a weak D call TRBD2 (6 bases). Germline CDR1 and CDR2: MNHEY and SVGAGI. Trimming left V 6 bases short and J 12 bases short, with 12 bases between. The CDR3 loop spans 11 amino acids. CDR3 nucleotides: TGTGCCAGCAGAACCTGGGACTTGCAGTTCTTC. This sequence encodes CASRTWDLQFF.

V gene TRBV9 combines with J gene TRBJ2-3, with 13 bases fitting TRBD2. CDR1 SGDLS and CDR2 YYNGEE come from the germline V gene. The CDR3 runs to 16 residues. Losses at the gene ends were 4 bases for V and 9 bases for J; bases not matched to a gene: 11. CDR3 DNA: TGTGCCAGCAGCACTGGGACTAGCGGGAACTTCGGAACGCAGTATTTT. This gives the protein CASSTGTSGNFGTQYF.

The chain uses TRBV5-1 and TRBJ2-5, with unresolved D. CDR1 and CDR2 (germline): SGHRS, YFSETQ. The CDR3 extends over 14 amino acids. V was shortened by 1 base and J by 3 bases, with 10 bases between the two germline ends. As DNA, the CDR3 is TGCGCCAGCAGCTTGCTTACAGTTAAAGAGACCCAGTACTTC. Its translation: CASSLLTVKETQYF.

The chain is built from TRBV19 and TRBJ1-3; D not resolved. V gave up 5 bases and J gave up 0 bases, with 8 bases separating them. This CDR3 comprises 14 residues. Germline V CDR1 and CDR2: LNHDA, SQIVND (reference sequence). CDR3 nucleotides: TGTGCCAGTAGTTCGACCGTCTCTGGAAACACCATATATTTT. Protein sequence: CASSSTVSGNTIYF. The full variable domain, its missing parts supplied by reference TRBV19 and TRBJ1-3, is DGGITQSPKYLFRKEGQNVTLSCEQNLNHDAMYWYRQDPGQGLRLIYYSQIVNDFQKGDIAEGYSVSREKKESFPLTVTSAQKNPTAFYLCASSSTVSGNTIYFGEGSWLTVV.

The chain employs TRBV19 and TRBJ1-5; D is possibly TRBD1 (5 bases). The V end lost 5 bases, the J end lost 1 base, and 18 bases lay between the germline ends. This CDR3 has 17 amino acids. Germline V CDR1 and CDR2: LNHDA, SQIVND (reference sequence). The CDR3 DNA sequence: TGTGCCAGTAGTGATGAAGGTCGGGGGTTGAGCAATCAGCCCCAGCATTTT. This sequence encodes CASSDEGRGLSNQPQHF.

The chain recombines TRBV5-4 with TRBJ2-2; D tentatively fits TRBD1 or TRBD2 (6 bases each). The CDR3 loop spans 15 amino acids. Trimming shortened V by 4 bases and J by 3 bases, and 13 bases separated the two germline ends. Germline assignment: CDR1 SGHNT and CDR2 YYREEE (reference sequence). The CDR3 region is CASSSPGADTGELFF. For the CDR3, the DNA is TGTGCCAGCAGCAGCCCGGGGGCGGACACCGGGGAGCTGTTTTTT.

This clone was found a few times. V gene TRBV6-5 combines with J gene TRBJ2-3, with 10 bases that match TRBD2. The V gene end was trimmed by 5 bases and the J gene end by 6 bases; junction bases not matched to a gene: 8. The CDR3 loop spans 15 amino acids. Germline CDR1 MNHEY, CDR2 SVGAGI. CDR3 in DNA: TGTGCCAGCAGTAACCGAGCGGGAGGGCTGGATACGCAGTATTTT. It codes for CASSNRAGGLDTQYF.

The chain combines TRBV5-1 with TRBJ1-1; tentatively, D is TRBD1 (5 bases). The length of the CDR3 is 14 residues. Per the germline V gene, CDR1 is SGHRS and CDR2 is YFSETQ. Trimming cost V 7 bases and J 1 base, with 14 bases left between them. CDR3 region: CASGPGTPNTEAFF. DNA for the CDR3: TGCGCCAGCGGACCCGGGACCCCGAACACTGAAGCTTTCTTT.

The chain employs TRBV19 and TRBJ1-1; 7 positions agree with TRBD1. The CDR3 has 12 amino acids. Germline loops: CDR1 LNHDA, CDR2 SQIVND (reference sequence). V dropped 5 bases and J dropped 9; count of bases not matched to a gene: 6. The chain's CDR3 is CASSPEQGKAFF. In nucleotides, the CDR3 is TGTGCCAGTAGTCCGGAACAGGGGAAAGCTTTCTTT.

The V call is TRBV10-2, the J call TRBJ2-1; D remains ambiguous. CDR1 is WSHSY, CDR2 SAAADI, per germline. V lost 2 bases, J lost 0 bases, and 11 bases lay in between. This CDR3 comprises 16 residues. CDR3 DNA: TGCGCCAGCAGTGAGGGCCTATATAGCTCCTACAATGAGCAGTTCTTC. Translating gives CASSEGLYSSYNEQFF.

As regards this clone: Other DNA sequences in this sample translate to the same CDR3. The V and J genes are TRBV7-9 and TRBJ2-7; no reliable D call. This CDR3 spans 11 amino acids. Trimming removed 5 bases at V and 7 bases at J, with 9 bases between. The germline V gene has CDR1 SEHNR and CDR2 FQNEAQ (reference sequence). The CDR3 region is CASSLSGEQYF. CDR3 sequence (DNA): TGTGCCAGCAGCCTTAGTGGGGAGCAGTACTTC.

This chain links TRBV5-6 with TRBJ2-5; D remains unclear. The CDR3 totals 12 residues. Trimming took off 1 base at V and 7 bases at J, with 8 bases between the two ends. CDR1 SGHDT and CDR2 YYEEEE come from the germline V gene. CDR3 sequence reads: CASSLWAATQYF. As DNA, the CDR3 is TGTGCCAGCAGCTTGTGGGCGGCGACCCAGTACTTC.

The chain employs TRBV19 and TRBJ1-2; 7 bases are shared with TRBD1. Germline V gene data show CDR1 as LNHDA and CDR2 as SQIVND (reference sequence). CDR3 length equals 13 residues. J lost 0 bases, V lost 9 bases, and 4 bases had no gene match. CDR3: CASVGQPNYGYTF. The CDR3 coding sequence is TGTGCCAGCGTGGGACAGCCTAACTATGGCTACACCTTC.

The V gene is TRBV6-1, the J gene TRBJ2-2; the match to TRBD2 covers 11 bases. Germline V lookup: CDR1 MNHNS, CDR2 SASEGT. The CDR3 has 16 residues. The junction had 5 bases not matched to a gene; V was cut back by 4 bases and J by 4 bases. CDR3 protein: CASSGTSGSFTGELFF. The CDR3 coding sequence is TGTGCCAGCAGTGGAACTAGCGGGAGTTTCACCGGGGAGCTGTTTTTT.

The gene calls are TRBV5-6 and TRBJ2-1, with TRBD2 identical over 10 bases. V lost 7 bases and J lost 7; bases outside the gene matches: 8. Germline V CDR1 and CDR2: SGHDT, YYEEEE. The CDR3 loop spans 14 amino acids. The CDR3 loop is CASYPGLASNEQFF. The CDR3 region has the DNA TGTGCCAGCTATCCGGGACTAGCGTCAAATGAGCAGTTCTTC. The full variable domain, completed using reference TRBV5-6 and TRBJ2-1, is DAGVTQSPTHLIKTRGQQVTLRCSPKSGHDTVSWYQQALGQGPQFIFQYYEEEERQRGNFPDRFSGHQFPNYSSELNVNALLLGDSALYLCASYPGLASNEQFFGPGTRLTVL.